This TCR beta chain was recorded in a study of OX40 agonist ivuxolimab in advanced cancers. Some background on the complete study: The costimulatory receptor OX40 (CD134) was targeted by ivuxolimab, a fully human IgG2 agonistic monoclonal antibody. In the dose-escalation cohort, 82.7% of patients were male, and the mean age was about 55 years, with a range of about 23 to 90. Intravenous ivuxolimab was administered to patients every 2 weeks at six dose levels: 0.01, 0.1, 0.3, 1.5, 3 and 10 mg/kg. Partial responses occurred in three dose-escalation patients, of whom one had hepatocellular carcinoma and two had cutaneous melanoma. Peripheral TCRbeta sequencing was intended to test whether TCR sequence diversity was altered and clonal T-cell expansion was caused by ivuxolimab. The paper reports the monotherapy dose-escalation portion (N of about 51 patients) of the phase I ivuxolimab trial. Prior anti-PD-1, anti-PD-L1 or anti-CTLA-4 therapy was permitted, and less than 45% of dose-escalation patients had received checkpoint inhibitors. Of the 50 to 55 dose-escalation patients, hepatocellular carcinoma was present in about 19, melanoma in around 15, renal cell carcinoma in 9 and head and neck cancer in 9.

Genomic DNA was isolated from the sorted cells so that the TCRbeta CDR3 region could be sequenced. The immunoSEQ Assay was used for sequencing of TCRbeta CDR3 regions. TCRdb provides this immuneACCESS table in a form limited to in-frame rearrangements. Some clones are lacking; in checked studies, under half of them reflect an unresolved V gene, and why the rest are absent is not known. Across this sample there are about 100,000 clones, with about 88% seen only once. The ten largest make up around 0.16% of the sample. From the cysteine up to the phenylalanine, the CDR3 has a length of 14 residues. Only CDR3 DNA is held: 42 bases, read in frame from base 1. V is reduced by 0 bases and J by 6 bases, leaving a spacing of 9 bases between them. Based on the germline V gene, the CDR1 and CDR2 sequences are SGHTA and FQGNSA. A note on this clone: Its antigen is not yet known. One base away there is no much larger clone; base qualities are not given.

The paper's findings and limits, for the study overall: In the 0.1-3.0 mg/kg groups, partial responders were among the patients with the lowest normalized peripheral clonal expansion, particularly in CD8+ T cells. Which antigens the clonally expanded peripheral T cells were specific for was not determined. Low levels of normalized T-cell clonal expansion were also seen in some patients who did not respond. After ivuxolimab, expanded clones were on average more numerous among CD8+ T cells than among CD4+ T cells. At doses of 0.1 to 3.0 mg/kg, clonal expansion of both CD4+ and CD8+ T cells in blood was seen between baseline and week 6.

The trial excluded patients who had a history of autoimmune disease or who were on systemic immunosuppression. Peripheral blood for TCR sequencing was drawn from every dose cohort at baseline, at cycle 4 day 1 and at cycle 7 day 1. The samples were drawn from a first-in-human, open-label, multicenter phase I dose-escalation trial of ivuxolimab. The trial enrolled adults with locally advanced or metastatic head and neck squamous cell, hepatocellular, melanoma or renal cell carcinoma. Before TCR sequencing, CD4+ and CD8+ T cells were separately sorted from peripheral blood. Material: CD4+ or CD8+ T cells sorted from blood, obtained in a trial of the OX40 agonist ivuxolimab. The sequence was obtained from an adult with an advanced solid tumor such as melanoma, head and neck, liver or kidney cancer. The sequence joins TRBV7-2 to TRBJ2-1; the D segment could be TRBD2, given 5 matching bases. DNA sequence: TGTGCCAGCAGCTTAGCCCGGACTTTCAATGAGCAGTTCTTC. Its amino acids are CASSLARTFNEQFF.